The 31 T cell receptor beta chains below come from one sample, sequenced in a study of CD8+CD57+ T cells in acquired aplastic anemia. The TCR beta profiling, which covered VDJ combination and CDR3 sequence, was carried out using genomic DNA as the template. MiXCR, applied by TCRdb to the reads, yields one record per CDR3 protein. The sample lists about 160,000 distinct CDR3 sequences, around half occurring once. All sequencing subjects had displayed CD8+CD57+ cell expansion on flow cytometry. Sequencing was performed on sorted CD4+, CD8+, or CD8+CD57+ T cells (not recorded which) from PBMCs. The origin of the receptors is a human donor with aplastic anemia.

This clonotype was detected many times. This CDR3 is CASSQDETTKNIQYF. In nucleotides, the CDR3 is TGTGCCAGCAGCCAAGACGAGACAACCAAAAACATTCAGTACTTC. The chain employs TRBV4-2 and TRBJ2-4; D not certain. This CDR3 spans 15 amino acids. The germline V gene has CDR1 LGHNA and CDR2 YNFKEQ. V lost 0 bases and J lost 2, with 8 bases in between.

V is TRBV7-2 and J is TRBJ2-1; TRBD1 might be the D (6 bases). The germline CDR1 and CDR2 sequences are SGHTA and FQGNSA. The V gene lost 1 base and the J gene lost 10 bases, with 17 bases spanning the gap. The CDR3 is 15 residues long. CDR3 protein: CASSLGGRPRGEQFF. The CDR3 DNA sequence: TGTGCCAGCAGCTTAGGAGGTAGGCCGAGGGGGGAGCAGTTCTTC.

At least ten counts were recorded for this clonotype. This chain uses TRBV25-1 with TRBJ2-7; 7 positions agree with TRBD1. Trimming cost V 8 bases and J 5 bases; bases outside gene matches: 9. The CDR3 loop spans 13 amino acids. CDR1 and CDR2 from the germline V gene are MGHDK and SYGVNS. CDR3 nucleotides: TGTGCCAGCCTAGGGGGCAGTCGGGACGAGCAGTACTTC. Amino acid sequence: CASLGGSRDEQYF.

This clonotype was seen at least ten times. The V and J genes are TRBV5-8 and TRBJ1-6, with 9 bases that match TRBD1. From germline, CDR1 is SGHTS and CDR2 YDEGEE. The V segment lost 3 bases and the J segment 10 bases; nucleotides outside the gene matches: 8. This CDR3 region has 15 residues. The CDR3 DNA follows: TGTGCCAGCAGCTCGCCGGGACAGGGTTGGTCACCCCTCCACTTT. Protein product: CASSSPGQGWSPLHF. Drawing the rest from reference TRBV5-8 and TRBJ1-6, the complete variable domain is EAGVTQSPTHLIKTRGQQATLRCSPISGHTSVYWYQQALGLGLQFLLWYDEGEERNRGNFPPRFSGRQFPNYSSELNVNALELEDSALYLCASSSPGQGWSPLHFGNGTRLTVT.

This clonotype was seen repeatedly, ten times or more. The chain has TRBV20-1 and TRBJ2-7; 12 bases align to TRBD2. With 4 bases clipped from V and 2 bases from J, the junction kept 6 bases outside the gene matches. The CDR3 runs 15 residues. The V gene's germline CDR1 is DFQATT and CDR2 SNEGSKA (reference sequence). The chain's CDR3 is CSATRGLAGTYEQYF. CDR3 nucleotides: TGCAGTGCTACAAGAGGACTAGCGGGGACCTACGAGCAGTACTTC.

This clonotype has at least ten counts. This chain uses TRBV9 with TRBJ2-2; TRBD2 is a possible D gene (5 bases). CDR1 is SGDLS and CDR2 is YYNGEE in the germline V gene. This CDR3 spans 13 amino acids. V lost 4 bases and J 5 bases, leaving 9 bases between the germline ends. Here the CDR3 reads CASSFGETGELFF. DNA of the CDR3: TGTGCCAGCAGCTTCGGGGAGACCGGGGAGCTGTTTTTT.

This clonotype was seen many times. The chain links TRBV3-1 to TRBJ2-1; 8 nucleotides match TRBD1. Trimming took 6 bases from V and 8 from J; bases not matched to a gene: 6. The CDR3 is 13 residues long. Germline values: CDR1 LGHDT, CDR2 YNNKEL (reference sequence). For the CDR3, the DNA is TGTGCCAGCAGAAGACAGGGGTGGGATGAGCAGTTCTTC. This codes for CASRRQGWDEQFF.

The chain uses TRBV19 and TRBJ2-1; TRBD2 aligns across 7 bases. The end of the DNA fits TRBJ2-7 better, so the J call may be wrong. The CDR3 extends over 15 amino acids. The germline gives CDR1 LNHDA, CDR2 SQIVND (reference sequence). The CDR3 nucleotides are TGTGCCGCCCAGCGGGACCCCAGCTCCTACAATGAGCAGTACTTC. This sequence encodes CAAQRDPSSYNEQYF.

On this clonotype: Since no conserved phenylalanine or tryptophan closes the CDR3, a read error is the likely cause. The J gene is TRBJ2-5, the V gene TRBV10-3, with 13 positions matching TRBD2. Looked up from germline, CDR1 is ENHRY and CDR2 is SYGVKD. This CDR3 has 20 amino acids. Unmatched junction bases numbered 16, after V lost 3 bases and J lost 3 bases. Written as DNA, the CDR3 is TGTGCCATCAGTGACCCAGTCGGACTAGCGGGGGCCTCGGGCAAAGAGACCCAGTACTCC. It codes for CAISDPVGLAGASGKETQYS.

This sequence joins TRBV7-9 and TRBJ2-7, with D tentatively TRBD2 (7 bases). Germline-derived CDR1 and CDR2 are SEHNR and FQNEAQ (reference sequence). The CDR3 is 13 residues long. V dropped 5 bases and J dropped 7 bases, with 15 bases sitting between them. CDR3 sequence (DNA): TGTGCCAGCAGCGGGAGGGGGACGGGGGAGCAGTACTTC. It is translated as CASSGRGTGEQYF.

The chain employs TRBV2 and TRBJ2-7; D may correspond to TRBD1 or TRBD2 (5 bases each). Trimming removed 9 bases at V and 6 bases at J, with 24 bases between. This CDR3 region has 15 residues. Germline V gives CDR1 SNHLY, CDR2 FYNNEI. In DNA form, the CDR3 reads TGTGCCAGAATTCTCGGGGCTAGCCGCCTCGCCGAGCAGTACTTC. It encodes CARILGASRLAEQYF.

This clonotype was seen many times. This chain connects TRBV7-2 to TRBJ2-2; 7 bases map to TRBD1. V lost 1 base and J lost 6; bases outside the gene matches: 17. Looked up from germline, CDR1 is SGHTA and CDR2 is FQGNSA. This CDR3 has 19 residues. CDR3 in DNA: TGTGCCAGCAGCTTAGTGCTTCGACCGGGAACAGGGGTCTCCGGGGAGCTGTTTTTT. Amino acids: CASSLVLRPGTGVSGELFF.

Concerning this clonotype: The CDR3 ends on some other residue instead of the conserved phenylalanine or tryptophan, so this is likely a read error. V usage is TRBV5-4 and J usage is TRBJ1-2, with 9 bases lining up with TRBD1. The ends lost 0 bases at V and 5 bases at J; junction bases unmatched: 11. The CDR3 sequence is 17 residues long. Germline CDR1 SGHNT, CDR2 YYREEE (reference sequence). The CDR3 sequence is CASSLEGQGPSRYGYTL. The CDR3 region has the DNA TGTGCCAGCAGCTTGGAGGGACAGGGCCCATCAAGATATGGCTACACCCTC.

The rearrangement uses TRBV4-2 and TRBJ2-1, with 14 bases lining up with TRBD2. The CDR3 loop spans 15 amino acids. V lost 4 bases, J lost 8 bases, and 4 bases stayed unmatched. Germline CDR1 and CDR2: LGHNA and YNFKEQ. CDR3 DNA sequence: TGTGCCAGCAGCCTCGGACTAGCGGGAGGTTATGAGCAGTTCTTC. Its translation is CASSLGLAGGYEQFF.

The rearrangement uses TRBV10-3 and TRBJ2-7, with 8 positions matching TRBD2. The CDR3 totals 16 residues. Germline V lookup: CDR1 ENHRY, CDR2 SYGVKD. After removal of 4 bases from V and 0 bases from J, the junction contained 8 bases not matched to a gene. The CDR3 DNA reads TGTGCCATCAGTGCTGAAGCGGGGGCTCCCTCCTACGAGCAGTACTTC. This codes for CAISAEAGAPSYEQYF.

As concerns this clonotype: A read error may account for a junction end that differs from germline. V usage is TRBV2 and J usage is TRBJ2-5; TRBD2 matches 9 bases. The CDR3 has 15 amino acids. Germline CDR1 and CDR2: SNHLY and FYNNEI. The CDR3 coding sequence is TGTGCCAGCAGTGAAAGGCTAGCGGGGTTAGAGGCCCAGTACTTC. Translation gives CASSERLAGLEAQYF.

This clonotype was observed at least ten times. The rearrangement joins TRBV10-3 to TRBJ2-1, with D uncertain. The length of the CDR3 is 12 residues. From germline, CDR1 is ENHRY and CDR2 SYGVKD. Trimming took off 7 bases at V and 7 bases at J, with 11 bases between the two ends. The CDR3 region has the DNA TGTGCCATCATGGAACAACAAAATGAGCAGTTCTTC. This encodes CAIMEQQNEQFF.

This sequence joins TRBV7-8 and TRBJ2-1, with 7 bases lining up with TRBD1. Germline lookup yields CDR1 SGHVS and CDR2 FQNEAQ. The CDR3 is made up of 13 amino acids. V was pared by 6 bases and J by 4 bases, with 3 bases of the junction left unmatched. The CDR3 DNA is TGTGCCAGCAGTTGGGACAGATACAATGAGCAGTTCTTC. It translates to CASSWDRYNEQFF.

V is TRBV11-2 and J is TRBJ2-1; D is ambiguous. This CDR3 is 14 amino acids long. Germline V gives CDR1 SGHAT, CDR2 FQNNGV. V lost 5 bases and J 4 bases, leaving 12 bases between the germline ends. In DNA form, the CDR3 reads TGTGCCAGCAGCGTGTCCCGTGGGTACAATGAGCAGTTCTTC. Translation: CASSVSRGYNEQFF.

This clonotype was observed many times. The V gene is TRBV20-1, the J gene TRBJ2-1; no definite D call. The CDR3 has 14 amino acids. Trimming removed 2 bases at V and 2 bases at J, with 10 bases between. Germline V gene data show CDR1 as DFQATT and CDR2 as SNEGSKA (reference sequence). The CDR3 sequence is CSARLDFTYNEQFF. CDR3 sequence (DNA): TGCAGTGCTAGACTCGATTTTACCTACAATGAGCAGTTCTTC.

This clonotype was observed at least ten times. The chain combines TRBV9 with TRBJ1-3; 9 positions agree with TRBD1. V was clipped by 0 bases and J by 4 bases; unmatched bases: 5. Germline CDR1 SGDLS, CDR2 YYNGEE. The CDR3 length is 16 residues. CDR3 loop: CASSVDNRGHGNTIYF. In nucleotides, the CDR3 is TGTGCCAGCAGCGTAGACAACAGGGGGCACGGAAACACCATATATTTT.

V is TRBV7-2 and J is TRBJ1-2; TRBD1 matches at 7 bases. Germline CDR1 reads SGHTA; CDR2 reads FQGNSA. This CDR3 has 13 amino acids. V shed 5 bases, J shed 4 bases, and the junction held 4 bases outside the gene matches. Here the CDR3 reads CASSRDSSYGYTF. As DNA, the CDR3 is TGTGCCAGCAGCCGGGACAGTAGCTATGGCTACACCTTC. Full variable domain (outside the CDR3, taken from reference TRBV7-2 and TRBJ1-2): GAGVSQSPSNKVTEKGKDVELRCDPISGHTALYWYRQSLGQGLEFLIYFQGNSAPDKSGLPSDRFSAERTGGSVSTLTIQRTQQEDSAVYLCASSRDSSYGYTFGSGTRLTVV.

This clonotype was detected ten times or more. The chain links TRBV19 to TRBJ1-3; no definite D call. Germline-derived CDR1 and CDR2 are LNHDA and SQIVND (reference sequence). V was clipped by 7 bases and J by 0 bases, with 19 bases between them. The CDR3 contains 17 residues. The CDR3 protein is CASTTPHDGRSGNTIYF. The CDR3 DNA reads TGTGCCAGTACTACGCCTCACGACGGACGCTCTGGAAACACCATATATTTT.

This clonotype has more than one count but fewer than ten. V and J are TRBV10-3 and TRBJ2-7; D not resolved. This CDR3 has 14 amino acids. V lost 10 bases and J 3 bases, leaving 19 bases between the germline ends. Per the germline V gene, CDR1 is ENHRY and CDR2 is SYGVKD. The CDR3 DNA follows: TGTGCCACCCAGGTGGGTGACGGCTTCTACGAGCAGTACTTC. The encoded protein is CATQVGDGFYEQYF.

The chain is built from TRBV7-3 and TRBJ1-6; no reliable D call. The CDR3 is 15 residues long. Deletions cut 5 bases from V and 6 bases from J, with 14 bases between. CDR1 is SGHTA and CDR2 is FQGTGA in the germline V gene. DNA for the CDR3: TGTGCCAGCAGCATCACCGTGCCGGTTAATTCACCCCTCCACTTT. This gives the protein CASSITVPVNSPLHF. The entire variable domain, with the rest obtained from reference TRBV7-3 and TRBJ1-6, is as follows: GAGVSQTPSNKVTEKGKYVELRCDPISGHTALYWYRQSLGQGPEFLIYFQGTGAADDSGLPNDRFFAVRPEGSVSTLKIQRTERGDSAVYLCASSITVPVNSPLHFGNGTRLTVT.

J is TRBJ2-7 and V is TRBV2, with D possibly TRBD1 on 6 matching bases. The V gene's germline CDR1 is SNHLY and CDR2 FYNNEI. Trimming shortened V by 3 bases and J by 4 bases, and 13 bases separated the two germline ends. The CDR3 runs 14 residues. The CDR3 protein is CASSDSTGIYEQYF. As DNA, the CDR3 is TGTGCCAGCAGTGACAGTACAGGGATTTACGAGCAGTACTTC.

This clonotype has only a few counts. This chain uses TRBV7-6 with TRBJ2-7; D possibly corresponds to TRBD2 (5 bases). This CDR3 has 15 residues. Germline V gene sequence: CDR1 SGHVS, CDR2 FNYEAQ. The V and J ends lost 1 base and 4 bases respectively, with 14 bases between them. The CDR3 DNA sequence: TGTGCCAGCAGCTTAGATGCGATCGGGATTTACGAGCAGTACTTC. Protein: CASSLDAIGIYEQYF.

This clonotype showed up many times. The chain joins TRBV3-1 to TRBJ1-1; D not certain. CDR3 length: 13 amino acids. Germline loops: CDR1 LGHDT, CDR2 YNNKEL (reference sequence). V lost 2 bases and J 5 bases, leaving 9 bases between the germline ends. The CDR3 DNA reads as TGTGCCAGCAGCCAACATATCAAGACTGAAGCTTTCTTT. Protein: CASSQHIKTEAFF.

The genes are TRBV27 and TRBJ1-6; D gene ambiguous. CDR1 is MNHEY and CDR2 is SMNVEV in the germline V gene (reference sequence). V dropped 5 bases and J dropped 6 bases, with 8 bases sitting between them. The CDR3 spans 13 residues. The CDR3 sequence: CASSPRLNSPLHF. The CDR3 DNA reads as TGTGCCAGCAGTCCAAGGCTTAATTCACCCCTCCACTTT.

The rearrangement joins TRBV10-3 to TRBJ2-7; 7 positions agree with TRBD1. Trimming at V came to 8 bases and at J to 6 bases, leaving 10 bases not matched to a gene. The CDR3 is made up of 13 amino acids. Germline CDR1 and CDR2: ENHRY and SYGVKD. In nucleotides, the CDR3 is TGTGCCATCGGGGGAACAGGGGTCGGCGAGCAGTACTTC. Protein product: CAIGGTGVGEQYF.

This clonotype was seen once. Since a much larger clone is just one base distant, this may be a read error. The chain is built from TRBV5-4 and TRBJ1-2; 9 nucleotides match TRBD1. Germline assignment: CDR1 SGHNT and CDR2 YYREEE (reference sequence). Trimming at V came to 2 bases and at J to 10 bases, leaving 12 bases not matched to a gene. This CDR3 contains 15 residues. The CDR3 loop reads CASSFSGQGFNVYTF. CDR3 DNA: TGTGCCAGCAGCTTTTCAGGACAGGGGTTTAATGTCTACACCTTC.